This TCR beta chain was retrieved from a study of shared clonotypes between healthy human individuals. Study-wide results and caveats: A small donor pool kept down the genetic and exposure-history diversity that was represented. Tissues were not sampled, only blood, and their repertoires likely differ.

With respect to this clone: The target antigen is unknown.

The CDR3 consists of 17 residues. V was clipped by 5 bases and J by 9 bases; unmatched bases: 11. Looked up from germline, CDR1 is MNHEY and CDR2 is SMNVEV (reference sequence). Authors' processing steps: Owing to the provision of junction-only sequences devoid of quality scores by immunoSEQ, filtering differed. Here immunoSEQ multiplex PCR was the method, and the copy in TCRdb shows in-frame clones only, minus some. The DNA gave D and trimming, while V, J and clone size come from that table. The sample records more than 450,000 clones, less than 85% being singletons. The clonotype originates from a woman aged 35 to 49 in good health. Some clones in this sample may be carry-over from other donors' samples. The chain is built from TRBV27 and TRBJ2-1, with 15 positions matching TRBD2. Sequencing was carried out using PBMCs. CDR3 DNA: TGTGCCAGCAGTCCCGGGACTAGCGGGAGGAATAGGGGTGAGCAGTTCTTC. This codes for CASSPGTSGRNRGEQFF.